The 8 T cell receptor beta chains listed next were all sequenced from one sample in a study of OX40 agonist ivuxolimab in advanced cancers. Assay: immunoSEQ multiplex PCR; the TCRdb copy retains only in-frame clones and omits some. In the table there are 70,000 to 80,000 clones, roughly 77% of which are singletons. The source material was CD4+ or CD8+ T cells sorted from blood, sampled in a trial of the OX40 agonist ivuxolimab. The receptors stem from an adult with an advanced solid tumor such as melanoma, head and neck, liver or kidney cancer.

The chain is built from TRBV7-9 and TRBJ1-1, with no clear D. V shed 5 bases and J shed 0 bases, with 10 bases lying between them. The CDR3 has 14 amino acids. Per germline, CDR1 SEHNR and CDR2 FQNEAQ (reference sequence). The CDR3 DNA reads as TGTGCCAGCAGCGAATCTAGCTTGAACACTGAAGCTTTCTTT. Translated, it gives CASSESSLNTEAFF. The whole variable domain, filled in from reference TRBV7-9 and TRBJ1-1, reads DTGVSQNPRHKITKRGQNVTFRCDPISEHNRLYWYRQTLGQGPEFLTYFQNEAQLEKSRLLSDRFSAERPKGSFSTLEIQRTEQGDSAMYLCASSESSLNTEAFFGQGTRLTVV.

This clone qualifies as medium-sized. The chain employs TRBV19 and TRBJ2-7; D may be TRBD1 (6 bases). V was clipped by 0 bases and J by 3 bases, with 15 bases between them. Looked up from germline, CDR1 is LNHDA and CDR2 is SQIVND (reference sequence). This CDR3 spans 16 amino acids. This chain's CDR3 is CASSIELAGVGYEQYF. The DNA for the CDR3 is TGTGCCAGTAGTATAGAGTTGGCAGGGGTCGGCTACGAGCAGTACTTC. Combining the CDR3 with reference TRBV19 and TRBJ2-7 gives the whole variable domain DGGITQSPKYLFRKEGQNVTLSCEQNLNHDAMYWYRQDPGQGLRLIYYSQIVNDFQKGDIAEGYSVSREKKESFPLTVTSAQKNPTAFYLCASSIELAGVGYEQYFGPGTRLTVT.

V gene TRBV5-1 combines with J gene TRBJ2-3; D unclear. Trimming removed 4 bases at V and 1 base at J, with 22 bases between. The CDR3 consists of 18 residues. Germline-derived CDR1 and CDR2 are SGHRS and YFSETQ. CDR3 DNA sequence: TGCGCCAGCAGCCCCTTTGAGCCTGGTCGCGGAGGCACAGATACGCAGTATTTT. Translated, it gives CASSPFEPGRGGTDTQYF.

V and J are TRBV7-9 and TRBJ2-1, with D possibly matching TRBD2 (6 bases). This CDR3 contains 15 residues. The V gene lost 2 bases and the J gene lost 2 bases, with 10 bases spanning the gap. Germline V lookup: CDR1 SEHNR, CDR2 FQNEAQ (reference sequence). Written as DNA, the CDR3 is TGTGCCAGCAGCTTAAGACGGGGGACCTACAATGAGCAGTTCTTC. As protein: CASSLRRGTYNEQFF.

The chain links TRBV29-1 to TRBJ2-5; a possible D gene is TRBD2 (7 bases). V lost 8 bases, J lost 5 bases, and 18 bases lay in between. The CDR3 totals 13 residues. In germline, CDR1 is SQVTM, CDR2 ANQGSEA. The CDR3 loop is CSSLRGGGETQYF. The CDR3 DNA follows: TGCAGCTCCCTTCGAGGGGGGGGCGAGACCCAGTACTTC.

This clone was counted once. CDR3 in DNA: TGTGCCAGCAGAGCCGGGACAGGGGTAAGCAATCAGCCCCAGCATTTT. It encodes CASRAGTGVSNQPQHF. This chain joins TRBV6-6 and TRBJ1-5; 10 nucleotides align to TRBD1. V shed 6 bases and J 1 base; nucleotides not matched to a gene: 6. The V gene's germline CDR1 is MNHNY and CDR2 SVGAGI (reference sequence). The CDR3 extends over 16 amino acids.

The rearrangement links TRBV27 to TRBJ1-2, with D possibly matching TRBD1 (6 bases). The CDR3 has 20 amino acids. Trimming removed 3 bases from V and 4 bases from J, with 30 bases in between. From germline, CDR1 is MNHEY and CDR2 SMNVEV (reference sequence). The CDR3, as DNA: TGTGCCAGCAGTTTCGCGAAGTGGGGGCACTATACTAGCTTTAGCTATGGCTACACCTTC. Its translation is CASSFAKWGHYTSFSYGYTF.

The chain couples TRBV5-1 to TRBJ1-3; no definite D call. Deletions cut 4 bases from V and 4 bases from J, with 15 bases between. The CDR3 loop spans 15 amino acids. The germline V gene encodes CDR1 SGHRS and CDR2 YFSETQ. The CDR3 bases are TGCGCCAGCAGCACCGAGCCGAGCTCCGGAAACACCATATATTTT. It specifies CASSTEPSSGNTIYF.